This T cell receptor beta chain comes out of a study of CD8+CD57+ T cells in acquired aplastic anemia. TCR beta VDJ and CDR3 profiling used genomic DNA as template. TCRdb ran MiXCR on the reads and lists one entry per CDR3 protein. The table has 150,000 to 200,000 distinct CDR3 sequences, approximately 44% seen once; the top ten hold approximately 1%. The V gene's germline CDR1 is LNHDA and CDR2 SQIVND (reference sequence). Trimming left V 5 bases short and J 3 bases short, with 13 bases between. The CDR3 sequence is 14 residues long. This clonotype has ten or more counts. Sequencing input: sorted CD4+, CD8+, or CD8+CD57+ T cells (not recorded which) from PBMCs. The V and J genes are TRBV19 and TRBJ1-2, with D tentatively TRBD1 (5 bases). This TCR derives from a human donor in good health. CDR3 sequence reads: CASSRSGDDYGYTF. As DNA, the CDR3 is TGTGCCAGTAGTCGTTCGGGGGATGACTATGGCTACACCTTC.